This is a list of T cell receptor beta chains from one sample in a study of beta chain features in type 1 diabetes. Method: immunoSEQ multiplex PCR; TCRdb's copy keeps in-frame clones and lacks some. This table has about 350,000 clones, about 20% appearing once. Sequencing input: naive CD4+ T cells from blood. Every receptor here comes from a woman between 18 and 30 years old in good health. The CDR3 runs from the conserved cysteine through the conserved F or W. The D gene is left open where the match is weak. Clone size is given for some rows only: seen once, a few or many times, or a class if the clone is expanded.

abundance: -; j_gene: TRBJ1-2; v_gene: TRBV2; d_gene: -; CDR3aa: CASSAQGYGYTF; CDR3nt: TGTGCCAGCAGCGCCCAGGGGTATGGCTACACCTTC
abundance: -; j_gene: TRBJ1-1; v_gene: TRBV9; d_gene: TRBD1; CDR3aa: CASSGTQGQPNEAFF; CDR3nt: TGTGCCAGCAGCGGAACACAGGGGCAACCCAATGAAGCTTTCTTT
abundance: few; j_gene: TRBJ1-1; v_gene: TRBV14; d_gene: -; CDR3aa: CASSQDHFGLLNTEAFF; CDR3nt: TGTGCCAGCAGCCAAGATCACTTTGGGCTTCTGAACACTGAAGCTTTCTTT
abundance: -; j_gene: TRBJ2-4; v_gene: TRBV5-4; d_gene: TRBD2; CDR3aa: CASSAAGTSGLIAKNIQYF; CDR3nt: TGTGCCAGCAGCGCCGCTGGGACTAGCGGCCTTATAGCCAAAAACATTCAGTACTTC
abundance: few; j_gene: TRBJ2-1; v_gene: TRBV6-5; d_gene: TRBD2; CDR3aa: CASSYLREDEQFF; CDR3nt: TGTGCCAGCAGTTACTTGCGGGAGGATGAGCAGTTCTTC
abundance: few; j_gene: TRBJ2-6; v_gene: TRBV18; d_gene: -; CDR3aa: CASSLTLIRFSGANVLTF; CDR3nt: TGTGCCAGCTCACTCACACTAATCCGATTCTCTGGGGCCAACGTCCTGACTTTC
abundance: -; j_gene: TRBJ2-2; v_gene: TRBV11-2; d_gene: -; CDR3aa: CASSLGRRAVATGELFF; CDR3nt: TGTGCCAGCAGCTTAGGTCGCAGGGCGGTTGCCACCGGGGAGCTGTTTTTT
abundance: few; j_gene: TRBJ1-2; v_gene: TRBV2; d_gene: -; CDR3aa: CASSVLGHYGYTF; CDR3nt: TGTGCCAGCAGTGTCTTGGGGCACTATGGCTACACCTTC
abundance: few; j_gene: TRBJ2-1; v_gene: TRBV18; d_gene: TRBD2; CDR3aa: CASSPAGTSGNYNEQFF; CDR3nt: TGTGCCAGCTCACCAGCCGGGACTAGCGGGAACTACAATGAGCAGTTCTTC
abundance: few; j_gene: TRBJ2-5; v_gene: TRBV6-1; d_gene: -; CDR3aa: CASIEAGQETQYF; CDR3nt: TGTGCCAGCATCGAGGCAGGGCAAGAGACCCAGTACTTC
abundance: few; j_gene: TRBJ1-3; v_gene: TRBV4-1; d_gene: -; CDR3aa: CASSQQGSGNTIYF; CDR3nt: TGCGCCAGCAGCCAACAGGGCTCTGGAAACACCATATATTTT
abundance: -; j_gene: TRBJ2-1; v_gene: TRBV29-1; d_gene: -; CDR3aa: CAGRGTWTDEQFF; CDR3nt: TGCGCGGGACGGGGGACTTGGACCGATGAGCAGTTCTTC
abundance: few; j_gene: TRBJ2-7; v_gene: TRBV9; d_gene: -; CDR3aa: CASSVGQAGRGYEQYF; CDR3nt: TGTGCCAGCAGCGTAGGGCAGGCGGGAAGGGGCTACGAGCAGTACTTC
abundance: -; j_gene: TRBJ2-5; v_gene: TRBV7-9; d_gene: TRBD1; CDR3aa: CASSLLGQGYETQYF; CDR3nt: TGTGCCAGCAGCTTATTGGGACAGGGGTATGAGACCCAGTACTTC
abundance: -; j_gene: TRBJ1-5; v_gene: TRBV30; d_gene: -; CDR3aa: CAWSVARNQPQHF; CDR3nt: TGTGCCTGGAGTGTAGCACGCAATCAGCCCCAGCATTTT
abundance: -; j_gene: TRBJ1-1; v_gene: TRBV15; d_gene: -; CDR3aa: CATSKIRGGAFF; CDR3nt: TGTGCCACCAGCAAGATAAGGGGGGGAGCTTTCTTT
abundance: -; j_gene: TRBJ1-1; v_gene: TRBV6-5; d_gene: -; CDR3aa: CASSYLTGETTEAFF; CDR3nt: TGTGCCAGCAGTTACTTGACAGGTGAGACGACTGAAGCTTTCTTT
abundance: -; j_gene: TRBJ1-2; v_gene: TRBV4-2; d_gene: -; CDR3aa: CASSLTSQGGYTF; CDR3nt: TGTGCCAGCAGCCTCACCTCACAGGGTGGCTACACCTTC
abundance: -; j_gene: TRBJ2-7; v_gene: TRBV10-3; d_gene: TRBD1; CDR3aa: CAISSGGEQYF; CDR3nt: TGTGCCATCAGCTCAGGGGGCGAGCAGTACTTC
abundance: few; j_gene: TRBJ2-3; v_gene: TRBV9; d_gene: TRBD2; CDR3aa: CASSRGGGTDTQYF; CDR3nt: TGTGCCAGCAGCCGGGGGGGCGGCACAGATACGCAGTATTTT
abundance: -; j_gene: TRBJ2-3; v_gene: TRBV7-2; d_gene: TRBD1; CDR3aa: CASSVVGDRGRDTQYF; CDR3nt: TGTGCCAGCAGCGTTGTTGGGGACAGGGGGCGAGATACGCAGTATTTT
abundance: few; j_gene: TRBJ2-2; v_gene: TRBV18; d_gene: TRBD2; CDR3aa: CASSKSSGATGELFF; CDR3nt: TGTGCCAGCTCAAAGTCTAGCGGGGCCACCGGGGAGCTGTTTTTT
abundance: -; j_gene: TRBJ1-2; v_gene: TRBV10-3; d_gene: -; CDR3aa: CAISGTVYGYTF; CDR3nt: TGTGCCATCAGTGGGACAGTTTATGGCTACACCTTC
abundance: few; j_gene: TRBJ2-5; v_gene: TRBV30; d_gene: -; CDR3aa: CAWSVPQGSYAQYF; CDR3nt: TGTGCCTGGAGTGTACCACAGGGTTCATATGCCCAGTACTTC
abundance: -; j_gene: TRBJ2-7; v_gene: TRBV6-1; d_gene: -; CDR3aa: CASSAGNSYEQYF; CDR3nt: TGTGCCAGCAGCGCAGGGAACTCCTACGAGCAGTACTTC